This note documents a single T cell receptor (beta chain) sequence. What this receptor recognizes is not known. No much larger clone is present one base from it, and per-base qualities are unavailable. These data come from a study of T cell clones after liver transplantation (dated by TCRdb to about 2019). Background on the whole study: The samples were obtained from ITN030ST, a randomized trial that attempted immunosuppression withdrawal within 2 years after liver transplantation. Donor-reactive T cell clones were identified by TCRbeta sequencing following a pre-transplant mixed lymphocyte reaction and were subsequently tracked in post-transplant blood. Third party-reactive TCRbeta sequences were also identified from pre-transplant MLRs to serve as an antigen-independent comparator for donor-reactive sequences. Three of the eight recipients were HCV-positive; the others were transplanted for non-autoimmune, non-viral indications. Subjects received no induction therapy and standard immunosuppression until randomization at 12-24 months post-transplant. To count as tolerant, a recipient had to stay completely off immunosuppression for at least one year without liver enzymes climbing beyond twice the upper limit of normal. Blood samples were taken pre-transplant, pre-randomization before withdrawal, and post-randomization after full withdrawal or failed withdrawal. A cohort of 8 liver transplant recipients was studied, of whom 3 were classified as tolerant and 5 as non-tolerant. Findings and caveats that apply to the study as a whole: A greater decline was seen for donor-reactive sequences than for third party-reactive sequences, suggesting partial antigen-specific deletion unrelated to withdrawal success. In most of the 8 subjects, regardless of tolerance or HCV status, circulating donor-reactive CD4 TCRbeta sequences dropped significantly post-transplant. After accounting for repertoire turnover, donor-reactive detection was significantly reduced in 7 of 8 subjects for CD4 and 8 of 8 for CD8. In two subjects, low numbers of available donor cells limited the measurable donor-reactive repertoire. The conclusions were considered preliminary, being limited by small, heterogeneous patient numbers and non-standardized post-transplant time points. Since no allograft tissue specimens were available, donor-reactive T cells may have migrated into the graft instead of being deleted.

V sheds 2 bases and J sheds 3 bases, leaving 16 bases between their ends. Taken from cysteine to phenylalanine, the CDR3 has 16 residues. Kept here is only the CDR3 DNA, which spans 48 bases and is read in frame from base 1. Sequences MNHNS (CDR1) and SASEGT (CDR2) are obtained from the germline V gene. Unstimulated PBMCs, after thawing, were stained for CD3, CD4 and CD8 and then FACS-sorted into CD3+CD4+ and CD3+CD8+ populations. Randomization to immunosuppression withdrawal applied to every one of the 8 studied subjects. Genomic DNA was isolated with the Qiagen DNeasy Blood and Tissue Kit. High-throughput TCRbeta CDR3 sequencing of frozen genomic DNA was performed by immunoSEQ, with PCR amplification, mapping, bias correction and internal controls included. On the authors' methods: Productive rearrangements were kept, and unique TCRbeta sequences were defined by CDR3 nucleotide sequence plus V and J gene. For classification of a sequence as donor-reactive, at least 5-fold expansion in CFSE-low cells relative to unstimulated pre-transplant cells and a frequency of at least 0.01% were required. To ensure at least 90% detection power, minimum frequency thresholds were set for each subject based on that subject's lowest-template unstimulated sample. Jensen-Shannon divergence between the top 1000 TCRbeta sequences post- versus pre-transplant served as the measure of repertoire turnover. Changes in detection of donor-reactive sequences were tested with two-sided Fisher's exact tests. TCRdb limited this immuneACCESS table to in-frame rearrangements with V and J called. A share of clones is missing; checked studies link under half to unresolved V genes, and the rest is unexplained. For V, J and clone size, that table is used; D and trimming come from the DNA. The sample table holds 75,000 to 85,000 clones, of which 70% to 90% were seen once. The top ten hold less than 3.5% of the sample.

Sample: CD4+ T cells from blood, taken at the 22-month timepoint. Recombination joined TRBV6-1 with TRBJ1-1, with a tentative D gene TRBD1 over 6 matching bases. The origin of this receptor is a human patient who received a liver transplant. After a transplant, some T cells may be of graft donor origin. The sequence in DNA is TGTGCCAGCAGTGAATTCGAGACAGGCTTCGACACTGAAGCTTTCTTT. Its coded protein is CASSEFETGFDTEAFF.